This entry lists 22 T cell receptor beta chains sequenced from one sample in a study of PD-1 blockade in classical Hodgkin lymphoma. Profiling relied on immunoSEQ multiplex PCR, and the TCRdb table lists in-frame clones only, not all of them. The sample consists of 17,000 or so clones, about 90% of them appearing once. The sample's time point: newly diagnosed, previously untreated cHL patient sample. Material for sequencing was peripheral blood mononuclear cells (PBMCs). The receptors were gathered from a human donor with classical Hodgkin lymphoma.

This clone was found a few times. This rearrangement joins TRBV4-1 to TRBJ2-1; D remains unclear. The V and J ends lost 1 base and 0 bases respectively, with 10 bases between them. This CDR3 comprises 16 residues. Looked up from germline, CDR1 is MGHRA and CDR2 is YSYEKL. CDR3 nucleotide sequence: TGCGCCAGCAGCCAAGTGGGGAAAACCTCCTACAATGAGCAGTTCTTC. It encodes CASSQVGKTSYNEQFF.

CDR3 sequence: CASSPLGMGAKNIQYF. The CDR3 region has the DNA TGTGCCAGCTCACCACTGGGGATGGGGGCCAAAAACATTCAGTACTTC. This rearrangement joins TRBV18 to TRBJ2-4; the D is unclear. The CDR3 totals 16 residues. Trimming shortened V by 1 base and J by 1 base, and 11 bases separated the two germline ends. Germline CDR1 KGHSH, CDR2 LQKENI.

The rearrangement joins TRBV28 to TRBJ2-5; the D is unclear. The germline V gene encodes CDR1 MDHEN and CDR2 SYDVKM. This CDR3 has 14 amino acids. The V end was cut by 5 bases, the J end by 2 bases, with 12 bases between. The CDR3 bases are TGTGCCAGCAGTCCTCCCATGGGGCAAGAGACCCAGTACTTC. This codes for CASSPPMGQETQYF.

This rearrangement joins TRBV5-6 to TRBJ1-1, with 9 bases that match TRBD1. The CDR3 has 16 residues. CDR1 and CDR2 (germline): SGHDT, YYEEEE. J lost 6 bases, V lost 3 bases, and 12 bases had no gene match. CDR3 in amino acids: CASSYSGTGYSAEAFF. In nucleotides, the CDR3 is TGTGCCAGCAGCTATTCCGGGACAGGGTATTCGGCTGAAGCTTTCTTT.

This sequence joins TRBV14 and TRBJ2-2; D might be TRBD1 (5 bases). Germline assignment: CDR1 SGHDN and CDR2 FVKESK. Trimming cost V 0 bases and J 5 bases, with 10 bases left between them. The CDR3 totals 15 residues. The CDR3 spells CASSQDWGWTGELFF. The DNA for the CDR3 is TGTGCCAGCAGCCAAGATTGGGGCTGGACCGGGGAGCTGTTTTTT.

This clone was seen a single time. V and J are TRBV29-1 and TRBJ1-2, with 8 bases matching TRBD1. This CDR3 spans 12 amino acids. Trimming removed 6 bases from V and 4 bases from J; junction bases left unmatched: 4. Germline CDR1 and CDR2: SQVTM and ANQGSEA. The DNA of the CDR3 is TGCAGCGTCGGACAGGGCAGCTATGGCTACACCTTC. Translation: CSVGQGSYGYTF.

The V and J genes are TRBV27 and TRBJ2-3, with 13 bases lining up with TRBD2. The CDR3 is 16 residues long. V gave up 3 bases and J gave up 3 bases; unmatched junction bases: 3. The germline gives CDR1 MNHEY, CDR2 SMNVEV (reference sequence). In nucleotides, the CDR3 is TGTGCCAGCAGTTTCCTGACTAGCGGGAGGACAGATACGCAGTATTTT. Protein sequence: CASSFLTSGRTDTQYF.

In DNA form, the CDR3 reads TGCGCCAGCAGCCAAGATTTCGGGCCGCCCCTCCACTTT. Translating gives CASSQDFGPPLHF. The chain recombines TRBV4-3 with TRBJ1-6, with unresolved D. This CDR3 is built from 13 residues. Germline V gene sequence: CDR1 LGHNA, CDR2 YSLEER. Deletions cut 0 bases from V and 13 bases from J, with 10 bases between.

The chain recombines TRBV6-5 with TRBJ1-4; D is ambiguous. Between the trimmed V and J ends, which lost 8 bases and 4 bases, there was a span of 8 bases. The germline V gene has CDR1 MNHEY and CDR2 SVGAGI. CDR3 length: 12 residues. CDR3 loop: CASGDRNEKLFF. CDR3 coding DNA: TGTGCCAGCGGGGATCGTAATGAAAAACTGTTTTTT.

The chain is built from TRBV5-1 and TRBJ1-2; a weak D match, TRBD1 (5 bases). V was cut by 0 bases and J by 3 bases, with 9 bases left in between. CDR3 size: 14 residues. Germline CDR1 SGHRS, CDR2 YFSETQ. As DNA, the CDR3 is TGCGCCAGCAGCTTGGAGAGAGGGGACTATGGCTACACCTTC. Its protein product is CASSLERGDYGYTF.

The gene calls are TRBV2 and TRBJ1-2; tentatively, D is TRBD1 (5 bases). CDR1 and CDR2 from the germline V gene are SNHLY and FYNNEI. This CDR3 comprises 12 residues. V lost 10 bases to trimming and J lost 8 bases, with 17 bases between them. CDR3 DNA: TGTGCCATTCCTGCGGGGGTCGAAGGCTACACCTTC. This translates into CAIPAGVEGYTF.

The chain joins TRBV7-6 to TRBJ2-7, with 8 bases aligning to TRBD1. CDR1 is SGHVS, CDR2 FNYEAQ, per germline. J gave up 6 bases and V 1 base, and 5 bases lay outside the gene matches. CDR3 length: 14 residues. Written as DNA, the CDR3 is TGTGCCAGCAGCTTAGTCAGGGGGCATGGCGAGCAGTACTTC. Amino acid sequence: CASSLVRGHGEQYF.

The V call is TRBV21-1, the J call TRBJ2-6. TRBV21-1 is described as a pseudogene. The CDR3 consists of 19 residues. The chain's CDR3 is CASSKGPGRESSGANVLTF. CDR3 nucleotides: TGTGCCAGCAGCAAAGGACCGGGACGGGAAAGCTCTGGGGCCAACGTCCTGACTTTC.

This sequence joins TRBV5-1 and TRBJ2-3; TRBD2 matches 10 bases. The CDR3 spans 16 residues. V gave up 0 bases and J gave up 4 bases; unmatched junction bases: 5. Germline V gene data show CDR1 as SGHRS and CDR2 as YFSETQ. The CDR3 is CASSLVIAGGPDTQYF. CDR3 bases: TGCGCCAGCAGCTTGGTTATAGCGGGAGGTCCAGATACGCAGTATTTT.

The rearrangement joins TRBV5-4 to TRBJ1-3; tentative D call: TRBD1 (6 bases). V lost 5 bases to trimming and J lost 4 bases, with 16 bases between them. The CDR3 runs to 15 residues. Per germline, CDR1 SGHNT and CDR2 YYREEE (reference sequence). The CDR3 region is CASSMGGAEGNTIYF. CDR3 bases: TGTGCCAGCAGTATGGGGGGGGCTGAGGGAAACACCATATATTTT.

The chain links TRBV4-3 to TRBJ1-4; D is ambiguous. V gave up 3 bases and J gave up 0 bases, with 8 bases separating them. Germline V gene sequence: CDR1 LGHNA, CDR2 YSLEER. The length of the CDR3 is 15 residues. CDR3 bases: TGCGCCAGCAGCCAGGCCGGGACAACTAATGAAAAACTGTTTTTT. Encoded protein: CASSQAGTTNEKLFF.

This sequence joins TRBV5-4 and TRBJ2-5; TRBD1 matches at 7 bases. The germline gives CDR1 SGHNT, CDR2 YYREEE (reference sequence). Trimming at V came to 4 bases and at J to 1 base, leaving 1 base not matched to a gene. The CDR3 loop spans 13 amino acids. Here the CDR3 DNA reads TGTGCCAGCAGCCGGGACAGCCAAGAGACCCAGTACTTC. This sequence encodes CASSRDSQETQYF.

The V and J genes are TRBV7-8 and TRBJ2-7; 8 positions match TRBD2. The CDR3 is 16 amino acids. CDR1 SGHVS and CDR2 FQNEAQ come from the germline V gene. V lost 2 bases, J lost 1 base, and 7 bases stayed unmatched. The CDR3 DNA is TGTGCCAGCAGCTTACTACTAGCGGCAACGTCCTACGAGCAGTACTTC. Residues: CASSLLLAATSYEQYF.

The V and J genes are TRBV30 and TRBJ2-7; D is perhaps TRBD1 (6 bases). V was shortened by 4 bases and J by 2 bases, with 9 bases between the two germline ends. The CDR3 runs to 12 residues. The germline gives CDR1 GTSNPN, CDR2 SVGIG (reference sequence). The CDR3 DNA sequence: TGTGCCTGGACAAGGGGGACCTACGAGCAGTACTTC. Protein sequence: CAWTRGTYEQYF.

This sequence joins TRBV10-3 and TRBJ2-1; the D gene could be TRBD1 or TRBD2 (5 bases each). CDR1 and CDR2 (germline): ENHRY, SYGVKD. The germline V and J ends were trimmed by 10 bases and 2 bases, with 12 bases remaining between them. CDR3 size: 13 residues. The CDR3 DNA reads as TGTGCCAGCTCCGGGGACCCCTACAATGAGCAGTTCTTC. Residues: CASSGDPYNEQFF.

The chain is built from TRBV19 and TRBJ2-7, with 8 bases lining up with TRBD1. Per the germline V gene, CDR1 is LNHDA and CDR2 is SQIVND (reference sequence). The CDR3 runs to 15 residues. J gave up 3 bases and V 4 bases, and 8 bases lay outside the gene matches. CDR3 DNA: TGTGCCAGTAGTACGTCAAAGGACAGGGACTACGAGCAGTACTTC. Translation gives CASSTSKDRDYEQYF.

Concerning this clone itself: Additional DNA sequences in this sample encode the identical CDR3. The chain joins TRBV27 to TRBJ1-2, with D hard to call. The CDR3 length is 13 residues. V was trimmed by 2 bases and J by 5 bases, leaving 9 bases between them. In germline, CDR1 is MNHEY, CDR2 SMNVEV (reference sequence). The CDR3 protein is CASSLRDGYGYTF. DNA for the CDR3: TGTGCCAGCAGTTTACGTGATGGGTATGGCTACACCTTC.